The source of this TCR beta chain is a study of T-cell memory formation after mild COVID-19. On the study more broadly: For the most part, TCR clusters were specific to one donor.

This CDR3 is 16 amino acids long. Trimming cost V 4 bases and J 0 bases; bases outside gene matches: 7. CDR1 is SGDLS and CDR2 is YYNGEE in the germline V gene. TCRdb fed the 5' RACE reads into MiXCR, producing one record per CDR3 protein. The profile covers approximately 250,000 distinct CDR3 sequences, with over 15% appearing a single time and 20% to 25% taken by the ten largest. Broader study findings: SARS-CoV-2 specificity was not confirmed for second-wave clones peaking on day 37. Later expanders leaned CD4+, whereas clones that contracted between day 15 and 85 were balanced CD4/CD8.

Note on this clonotype: The antigen remains undetermined.

The receptor comes from a man younger than 35 who had mild COVID-19 (a few samples of this study predate the infection). Cell type and time point are not known. The chain carries TRBV9 and TRBJ2-1, with 7 bases identical to TRBD2. Sequenced sample: PBMCs or a T cell subset sorted from them (not recorded which). Here the CDR3 DNA reads TGTGCCAGCAGCCCGGGGGGACGTAGCTCCTACAATGAGCAGTTCTTC. It yields the protein CASSPGGRSSYNEQFF.